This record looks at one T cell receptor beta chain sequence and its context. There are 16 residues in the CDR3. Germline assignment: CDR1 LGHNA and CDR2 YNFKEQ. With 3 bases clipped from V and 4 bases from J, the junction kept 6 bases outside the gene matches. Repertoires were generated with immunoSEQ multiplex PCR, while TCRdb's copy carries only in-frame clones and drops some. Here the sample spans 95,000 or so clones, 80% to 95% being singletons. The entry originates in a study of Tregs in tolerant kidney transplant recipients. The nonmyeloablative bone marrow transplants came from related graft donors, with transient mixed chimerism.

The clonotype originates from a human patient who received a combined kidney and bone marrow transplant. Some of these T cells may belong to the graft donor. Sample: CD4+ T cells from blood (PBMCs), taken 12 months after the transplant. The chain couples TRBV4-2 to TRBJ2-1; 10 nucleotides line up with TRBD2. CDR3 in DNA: TGTGCCAGCAGCCACATTAGCGGGGGGATTTACAATGAGCAGTTCTTC. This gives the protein CASSHISGGIYNEQFF.